This is a list of T cell receptor beta chains from one sample in a study of T cell changes during pregnancy in multiple sclerosis. Repertoires were generated with immunoSEQ multiplex PCR, while TCRdb's copy carries only in-frame clones and drops some. The table includes 100,000 or so clones, just under 95% detected once. Sequencing was performed on peripheral blood, taken in the first trimester of pregnancy. These receptors came from a female donor with multiple sclerosis, enrolled in a pregnancy study. Each CDR3 is given with its conserved first and last residue. A D gene is named only where the DNA matches it firmly. The size entry is marked missing in some rows and otherwise reads once, few, many or a size class.

d_call: .
v_call: TRBV19
j_call: TRBJ1-2
clone_size: .
cdr3_nt: TGTGCCAGTATGGACAAAGTCGTCAATGGCTACACCTTC
cdr3_aa: CASMDKVVNGYTF

d_call: TRBD2
v_call: TRBV9
j_call: TRBJ2-5
clone_size: once
cdr3_nt: TGTGCCAGCAGCCCAAGAACTAGCGGGGGAGCTCAAGAGACCCAGTACTTC
cdr3_aa: CASSPRTSGGAQETQYF

d_call: .
v_call: TRBV18
j_call: TRBJ1-1
clone_size: .
cdr3_nt: TGTGCCAGCTCACCATGGCTACAGGCGAGCACTGAAGCTTTCTTT
cdr3_aa: CASSPWLQASTEAFF

d_call: .
v_call: TRBV7-3
j_call: TRBJ2-3
clone_size: .
cdr3_nt: TGTGCCAGCAGCCCACAGGGGGGGACAGATACGCAGTATTTT
cdr3_aa: CASSPQGGTDTQYF

d_call: .
v_call: TRBV9
j_call: TRBJ2-3
clone_size: .
cdr3_nt: TGTGCCAGCAGCCCTCAGAGCACAGATACGCAGTATTTT
cdr3_aa: CASSPQSTDTQYF

d_call: TRBD2
v_call: TRBV2
j_call: TRBJ2-1
clone_size: .
cdr3_nt: TGTGCCAGACGGACTAGCGGGGGGGTAAGCTCCTACAATGAGCAGTTCTTC
cdr3_aa: CARRTSGGVSSYNEQFF

d_call: .
v_call: TRBV6-6
j_call: TRBJ1-6
clone_size: once
cdr3_nt: TGTGCCAGCAGTAACAGGGTATCGCCCCTCCACTTT
cdr3_aa: CASSNRVSPLHF

d_call: TRBD1
v_call: TRBV13
j_call: TRBJ2-7
clone_size: .
cdr3_nt: TGTGCCAGCAGCTTATGGGGTAAGGGGGCGAGGGACGAGCAGTACTTC
cdr3_aa: CASSLWGKGARDEQYF

d_call: TRBD1
v_call: TRBV10-1
j_call: TRBJ2-1
clone_size: .
cdr3_nt: TGCGCCAGCAGTGAGTCCGGGACAGCCGCGGAGTTCTTC
cdr3_aa: CASSESGTAAEFF

d_call: TRBD1
v_call: TRBV4-2
j_call: TRBJ1-1
clone_size: .
cdr3_nt: TGTGCCAGCAGCCCGGGGAACAGGGGTATTGACACTGAAGCTTTCTTT
cdr3_aa: CASSPGNRGIDTEAFF

d_call: .
v_call: TRBV30
j_call: TRBJ1-5
clone_size: .
cdr3_nt: TGTGCCTGTACCCAAGGGGCAGGGGACGATCAGCCCCAGCATTTT
cdr3_aa: CACTQGAGDDQPQHF

d_call: .
v_call: TRBV5-1
j_call: TRBJ2-7
clone_size: .
cdr3_nt: TGCGCCAGCAGCTTGGCCAGGGCCTACGAGCAGTACTTC
cdr3_aa: CASSLARAYEQYF

d_call: .
v_call: TRBV13
j_call: TRBJ2-7
clone_size: .
cdr3_nt: TGTGCCAGCAGCACGTCGGGAGACGAGCAGTACTTC
cdr3_aa: CASSTSGDEQYF

d_call: TRBD1
v_call: TRBV5-4
j_call: TRBJ2-5
clone_size: once
cdr3_nt: TGTGCCAGCAGCTCCACAGGGGGTGGGGGAGAGACCCAGTACTTC
cdr3_aa: CASSSTGGGGETQYF

d_call: TRBD2
v_call: TRBV2
j_call: TRBJ2-5
clone_size: .
cdr3_nt: TGTGCCAGCAGGGCAACTAGCGGGGGGCAAGAGACCCAGTACTTC
cdr3_aa: CASRATSGGQETQYF

d_call: .
v_call: TRBV11-3
j_call: TRBJ1-1
clone_size: .
cdr3_nt: TGTGCCAGCAGCCCCTATTGGGGCAGGGCGAACACTGAAGCTTTCTTT
cdr3_aa: CASSPYWGRANTEAFF

d_call: TRBD1
v_call: TRBV7-9
j_call: TRBJ1-1
clone_size: .
cdr3_nt: TGTGCCAGCAGCTCACAGGGGTTCACTGAAGCTTTCTTT
cdr3_aa: CASSSQGFTEAFF

d_call: TRBD1
v_call: TRBV6-1
j_call: TRBJ2-7
clone_size: once
cdr3_nt: TGTGCCAGCAGTGTTGGTGGTATCGGTCTTTGGACAGGGAGTTGGTACGAGCAGTACTTC
cdr3_aa: CASSVGGIGLWTGSWYEQYF

d_call: .
v_call: TRBV11-1
j_call: TRBJ2-1
clone_size: .
cdr3_nt: TGTGCCAGCAGCTTAGTGGGGGGGGCAAACAATGAGCAGTTCTTC
cdr3_aa: CASSLVGGANNEQFF

d_call: .
v_call: TRBV27
j_call: TRBJ1-1
clone_size: .
cdr3_nt: TGTGCCAGCAGTTTATCAGGGAGAGAGGGAGCTTTCTTT
cdr3_aa: CASSLSGREGAFF

d_call: .
v_call: TRBV6-6
j_call: TRBJ1-3
clone_size: .
cdr3_nt: TGTGCCAGCAGCGGCTTTAGCCGGGACACCATATATTTT
cdr3_aa: CASSGFSRDTIYF

d_call: TRBD2
v_call: TRBV6-5
j_call: TRBJ2-7
clone_size: .
cdr3_nt: TGTGCCAGCAGTTATACTAGCGGACGTCCCTACGAGCAGTACTTC
cdr3_aa: CASSYTSGRPYEQYF

d_call: TRBD2
v_call: TRBV7-3
j_call: TRBJ2-5
clone_size: .
cdr3_nt: TGTGCCAGCAGCTTAAATTACCGGGGGGAATCGAAAGAGACCCAGTACTTC
cdr3_aa: CASSLNYRGESKETQYF

d_call: TRBD2
v_call: TRBV29-1
j_call: TRBJ2-3
clone_size: .
cdr3_nt: TGCAGCGTTGTAGCTAGCGGGGGGGCGACAGATACGCAGTATTTT
cdr3_aa: CSVVASGGATDTQYF

d_call: TRBD1
v_call: TRBV6-6
j_call: TRBJ1-2
clone_size: .
cdr3_nt: TGTGCCAGCAGTTCAGGGGGTTACTATGGCTACACCTTC
cdr3_aa: CASSSGGYYGYTF

d_call: TRBD2
v_call: TRBV11-3
j_call: TRBJ2-3
clone_size: .
cdr3_nt: TGTGCCAGCAGCCCCAACGGCGGCGCGGGGGGCCTAGATACGCAGTATTTT
cdr3_aa: CASSPNGGAGGLDTQYF

d_call: .
v_call: TRBV13
j_call: TRBJ2-7
clone_size: .
cdr3_nt: TGTGCCAGCAGCCCCACACAGGGCACCTACGAGCAGTACTTC
cdr3_aa: CASSPTQGTYEQYF

d_call: TRBD2
v_call: TRBV9
j_call: TRBJ2-2
clone_size: few
cdr3_nt: TGTGCCAGCAGCGCGACTAGCGGGGGGGCGTTTGTCACCGGGGAGCTGTTTTTT
cdr3_aa: CASSATSGGAFVTGELFF

d_call: TRBD2
v_call: TRBV18
j_call: TRBJ2-5
clone_size: .
cdr3_nt: TGTGCCAGCTCACGCGGGACTAGCGGGGGGAACCAAGAGACCCAGTACTTC
cdr3_aa: CASSRGTSGGNQETQYF

d_call: .
v_call: TRBV5-1
j_call: TRBJ1-3
clone_size: .
cdr3_nt: TGCGCCAGCAGCTTGTCCTCGGGGGAGTCTGGAAACACCATATATTTT
cdr3_aa: CASSLSSGESGNTIYF

d_call: .
v_call: TRBV27
j_call: TRBJ2-2
clone_size: .
cdr3_nt: TGTGCCAGCAGTCCTGGACAGTTCCGCCCCGGGGAGCTGTTTTTT
cdr3_aa: CASSPGQFRPGELFF

d_call: .
v_call: TRBV19
j_call: TRBJ1-2
clone_size: .
cdr3_nt: TGTGCCAGTAGTTCACCGGGAAAACCTCATGGCTACACCTTC
cdr3_aa: CASSSPGKPHGYTF

d_call: .
v_call: TRBV27
j_call: TRBJ2-5
clone_size: .
cdr3_nt: TGTGCCAGCAGTCCCCTTGGAGGGTTAGAGACCCAGTACTTC
cdr3_aa: CASSPLGGLETQYF

d_call: .
v_call: TRBV13
j_call: TRBJ1-1
clone_size: .
cdr3_nt: TGTGCCAGCAGCGACTCATTACGTTCTGAAGCTTTCTTT
cdr3_aa: CASSDSLRSEAFF

d_call: TRBD1
v_call: TRBV9
j_call: TRBJ2-2
clone_size: .
cdr3_nt: TGTGCCAGCAGCGTTTGGGACAGGCACCGGGAGCTGTTTTTT
cdr3_aa: CASSVWDRHRELFF

d_call: TRBD1
v_call: TRBV6-1
j_call: TRBJ1-5
clone_size: .
cdr3_nt: TGTGCCAGCGTCCGGCAGGGGGAGGAGAGTCAGCCCCAGCATTTT
cdr3_aa: CASVRQGEESQPQHF

d_call: .
v_call: TRBV7-9
j_call: TRBJ1-6
clone_size: .
cdr3_nt: TGTGCCAGCAGCTTAGGCACAAATTCACCCCTCCACTTT
cdr3_aa: CASSLGTNSPLHF

d_call: TRBD1
v_call: TRBV11-2
j_call: TRBJ2-3
clone_size: .
cdr3_nt: TGTGCCAGCAGCCACGGACAGGGAGGAGAGACGTATTTT
cdr3_aa: CASSHGQGGETYF

d_call: .
v_call: TRBV9
j_call: TRBJ1-5
clone_size: .
cdr3_nt: TGTGCCAGCAGCGTAGTACATCCACCCAGGGACAATCAGCCCCAGCATTTT
cdr3_aa: CASSVVHPPRDNQPQHF

d_call: TRBD1
v_call: TRBV4-1
j_call: TRBJ1-5
clone_size: .
cdr3_nt: TGCGCCAGCAGCTTGACAGGGGACGGGGATCAGCCCCAGCATTTT
cdr3_aa: CASSLTGDGDQPQHF

d_call: .
v_call: TRBV5-5
j_call: TRBJ1-6
clone_size: .
cdr3_nt: TGTGCCAGCAGCCCCCCCCAGGCCCTTAATTCACCCCTCCACTTT
cdr3_aa: CASSPPQALNSPLHF

d_call: .
v_call: TRBV9
j_call: TRBJ2-1
clone_size: .
cdr3_nt: TGTGCCAGCAGCGCTCCCGGGGATAGCTCCTACAATGAGCAGTTCTTC
cdr3_aa: CASSAPGDSSYNEQFF

d_call: .
v_call: TRBV18
j_call: TRBJ2-1
clone_size: once
cdr3_nt: TGTGCCAGCTCACCACCAACGCGGGTTCACAATGAGCAGTTCTTC
cdr3_aa: CASSPPTRVHNEQFF